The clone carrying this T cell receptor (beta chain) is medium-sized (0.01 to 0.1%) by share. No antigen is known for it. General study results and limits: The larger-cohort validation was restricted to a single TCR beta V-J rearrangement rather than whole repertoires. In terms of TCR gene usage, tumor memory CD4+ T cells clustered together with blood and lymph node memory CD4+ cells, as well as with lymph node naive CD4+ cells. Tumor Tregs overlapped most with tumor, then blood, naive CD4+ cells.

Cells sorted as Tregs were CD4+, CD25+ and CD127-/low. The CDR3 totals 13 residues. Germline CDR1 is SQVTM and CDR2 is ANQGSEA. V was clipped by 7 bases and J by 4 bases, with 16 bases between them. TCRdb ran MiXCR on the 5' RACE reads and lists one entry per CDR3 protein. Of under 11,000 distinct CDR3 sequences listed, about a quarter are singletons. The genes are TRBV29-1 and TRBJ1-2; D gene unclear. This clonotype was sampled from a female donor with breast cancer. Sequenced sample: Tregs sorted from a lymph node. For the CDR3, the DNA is TGCAGCGGTATGACCCCCGCGAGCTATGGCTACACCTTC. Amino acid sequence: CSGMTPASYGYTF.